The present TCR beta chain was sequenced within a study of tumor-infiltrating lymphocytes in primary liver carcinoma. General observations from the study: When set against blood, tumors had a significantly higher top-250-clone fraction (p = 0.039).

With respect to this clonotype: The antigen is not known.

With roughly 500 ng total RNA as template and a constant-region primer, TCR beta cDNA was made. Libraries covering TCR beta were generated through three nested multiplex PCR rounds (using a slightly modified ARM-PCR). With TRBV1-TRBV30 forward primers and a C-beta reverse primer, the first two PCR rounds were run for around 11 cycles each. TCRdb itself ran the multiplex PCR reads through MiXCR, one entry per CDR3 protein. The sample lists tens of thousands of distinct CDR3 sequences, approximately 77% seen once, with just under 20% in the top ten. Per the germline V gene, CDR1 is SGHRS and CDR2 is YFSETQ. This CDR3 is 17 amino acids long. Joint extraction of RNA and DNA used roughly 20-33 mg of bulk tissue that was unsorted. Those sampled were patients whose primary liver carcinoma was treated by surgical resection.

The receptor was isolated from a man aged 35 to 55 with primary liver carcinoma and hepatitis B virus infection. The material sequenced was liver tumor tissue from sampling region 1. Subset denoted: tumor region T1, superior pole. The chain joins TRBV5-1 to TRBJ2-1; 14 bases match TRBD2. Written as DNA, the CDR3 is TGCCCCACCAGCTTGGAGGGACTAGCGGGAGCTAGCAATGAGCAGTTCTTC. Amino acids: CPTSLEGLAGASNEQFF.